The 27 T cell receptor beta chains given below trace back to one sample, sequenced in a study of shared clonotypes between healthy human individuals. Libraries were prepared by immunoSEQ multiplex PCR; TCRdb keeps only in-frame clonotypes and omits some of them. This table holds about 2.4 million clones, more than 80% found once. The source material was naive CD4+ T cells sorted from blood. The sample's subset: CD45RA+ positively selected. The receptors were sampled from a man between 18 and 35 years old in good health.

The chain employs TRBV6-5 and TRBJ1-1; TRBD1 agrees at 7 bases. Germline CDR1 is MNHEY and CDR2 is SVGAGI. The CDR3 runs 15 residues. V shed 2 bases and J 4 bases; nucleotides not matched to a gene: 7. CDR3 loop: CASSYLGQGVTEAFF. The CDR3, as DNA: TGTGCCAGCAGTTACCTAGGGCAGGGGGTCACTGAAGCTTTCTTT.

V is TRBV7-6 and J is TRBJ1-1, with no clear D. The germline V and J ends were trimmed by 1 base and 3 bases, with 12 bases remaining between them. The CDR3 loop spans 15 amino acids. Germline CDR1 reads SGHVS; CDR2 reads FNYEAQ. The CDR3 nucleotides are TGTGCCAGCAGCTTAGGGCAGCGCCGGGACACTGAAGCTTTCTTT. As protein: CASSLGQRRDTEAFF.

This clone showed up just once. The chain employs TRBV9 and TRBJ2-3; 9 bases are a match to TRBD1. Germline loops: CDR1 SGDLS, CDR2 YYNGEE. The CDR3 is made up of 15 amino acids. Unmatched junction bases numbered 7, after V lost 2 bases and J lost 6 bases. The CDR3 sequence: CASSVRDRVFDTQYF. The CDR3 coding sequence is TGTGCCAGCAGCGTTCGGGACAGGGTATTCGATACGCAGTATTTT.

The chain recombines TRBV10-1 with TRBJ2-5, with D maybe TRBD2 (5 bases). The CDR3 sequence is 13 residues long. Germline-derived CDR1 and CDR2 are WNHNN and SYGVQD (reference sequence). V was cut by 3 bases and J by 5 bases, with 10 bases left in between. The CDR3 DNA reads TGCGCCAGCAGTGAAATACGCGGGGAGACCCAGTACTTC. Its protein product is CASSEIRGETQYF.

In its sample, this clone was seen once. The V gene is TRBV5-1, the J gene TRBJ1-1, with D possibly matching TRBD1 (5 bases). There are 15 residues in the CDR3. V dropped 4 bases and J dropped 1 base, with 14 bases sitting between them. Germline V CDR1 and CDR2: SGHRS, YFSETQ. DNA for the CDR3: TGCGCCAGCAGCCGCCGGGACGGGCAGAACACTGAAGCTTTCTTT. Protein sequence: CASSRRDGQNTEAFF.

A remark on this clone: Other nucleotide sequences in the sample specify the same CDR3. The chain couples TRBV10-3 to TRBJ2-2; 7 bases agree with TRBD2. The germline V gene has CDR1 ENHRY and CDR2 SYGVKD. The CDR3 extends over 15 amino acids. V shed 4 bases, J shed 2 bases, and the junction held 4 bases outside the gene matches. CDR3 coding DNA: TGTGCCATCAGTGGGCTAGCGGCCAACACCGGGGAGCTGTTTTTT. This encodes CAISGLAANTGELFF.

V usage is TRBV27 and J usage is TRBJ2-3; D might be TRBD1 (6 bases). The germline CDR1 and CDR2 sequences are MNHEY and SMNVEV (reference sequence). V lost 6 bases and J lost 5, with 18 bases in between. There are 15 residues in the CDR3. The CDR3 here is CASRWGRQGQDTQYF. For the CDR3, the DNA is TGTGCCAGCAGGTGGGGGCGACAAGGACAAGATACGCAGTATTTT.

The chain's CDR3 is CASSWGTSGTDTQYF. The CDR3 coding sequence is TGTGCCAGCAGTTGGGGGACTAGCGGGACAGATACGCAGTATTTT. V and J are TRBV11-3 and TRBJ2-3; 12 bases match TRBD2. The V and J ends lost 6 bases and 3 bases, in that order; junction bases with no gene match: 4. The germline V gene encodes CDR1 SGHNT and CDR2 YENEEA. The CDR3 is 15 amino acids.

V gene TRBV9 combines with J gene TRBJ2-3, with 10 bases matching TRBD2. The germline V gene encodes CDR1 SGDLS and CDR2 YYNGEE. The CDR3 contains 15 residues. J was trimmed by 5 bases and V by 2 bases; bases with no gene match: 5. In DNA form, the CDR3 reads TGTGCCAGCAGCGTCTCTAGCGGGAGAGTAGATACGCAGTATTTT. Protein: CASSVSSGRVDTQYF.

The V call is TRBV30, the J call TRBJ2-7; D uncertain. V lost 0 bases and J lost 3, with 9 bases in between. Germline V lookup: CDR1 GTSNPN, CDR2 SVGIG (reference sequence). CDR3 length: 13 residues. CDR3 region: CAWSVTTYYEQYF. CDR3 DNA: TGTGCCTGGAGTGTAACTACTTACTACGAGCAGTACTTC.

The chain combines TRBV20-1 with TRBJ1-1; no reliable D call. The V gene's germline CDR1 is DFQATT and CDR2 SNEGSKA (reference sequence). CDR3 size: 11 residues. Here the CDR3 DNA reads TGCAGCCCATTAATGAACACTGAAGCTTTCTTT. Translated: CSPLMNTEAFF.

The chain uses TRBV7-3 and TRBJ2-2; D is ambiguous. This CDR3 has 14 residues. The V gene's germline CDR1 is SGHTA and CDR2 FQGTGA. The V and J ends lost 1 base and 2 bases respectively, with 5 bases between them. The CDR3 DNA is TGTGCCAGCAGCTTAAACTTCAACACCGGGGAGCTGTTTTTT. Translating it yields CASSLNFNTGELFF.

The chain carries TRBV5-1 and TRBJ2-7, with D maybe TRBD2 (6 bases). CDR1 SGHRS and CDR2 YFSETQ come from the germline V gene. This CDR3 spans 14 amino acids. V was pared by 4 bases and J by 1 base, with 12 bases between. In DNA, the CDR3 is TGCGCCAGCAGCAGCGGGTGGGGTTCCTACGAGCAGTACTTC. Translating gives CASSSGWGSYEQYF.

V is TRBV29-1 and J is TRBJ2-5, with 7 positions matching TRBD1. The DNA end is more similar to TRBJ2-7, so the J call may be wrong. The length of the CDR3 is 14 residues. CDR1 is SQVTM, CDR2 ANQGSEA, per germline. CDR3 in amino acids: CSVSVRQGSYEQYF. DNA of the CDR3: TGCAGCGTGTCCGTTCGACAGGGTTCCTACGAGCAGTACTTC.

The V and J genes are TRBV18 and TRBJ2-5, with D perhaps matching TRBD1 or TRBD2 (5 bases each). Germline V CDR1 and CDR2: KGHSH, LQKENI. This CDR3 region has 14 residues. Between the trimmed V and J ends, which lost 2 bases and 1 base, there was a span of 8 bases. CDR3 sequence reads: CASSPMGVQETQYF. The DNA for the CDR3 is TGTGCCAGCTCACCAATGGGGGTCCAAGAGACCCAGTACTTC.

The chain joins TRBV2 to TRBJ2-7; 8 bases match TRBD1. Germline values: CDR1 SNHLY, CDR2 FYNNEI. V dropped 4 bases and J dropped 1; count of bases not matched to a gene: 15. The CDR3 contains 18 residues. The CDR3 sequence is CASSVMFPTGQGSYEQYF. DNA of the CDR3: TGTGCCAGCAGTGTAATGTTCCCAACTGGACAGGGATCCTACGAGCAGTACTTC.

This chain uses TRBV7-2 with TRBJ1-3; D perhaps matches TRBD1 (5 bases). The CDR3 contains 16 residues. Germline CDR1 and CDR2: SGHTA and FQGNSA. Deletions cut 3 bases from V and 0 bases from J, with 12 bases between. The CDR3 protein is CASSFSAGPSGNTIYF. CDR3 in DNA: TGTGCCAGCAGCTTTAGCGCAGGGCCCTCTGGAAACACCATATATTTT.

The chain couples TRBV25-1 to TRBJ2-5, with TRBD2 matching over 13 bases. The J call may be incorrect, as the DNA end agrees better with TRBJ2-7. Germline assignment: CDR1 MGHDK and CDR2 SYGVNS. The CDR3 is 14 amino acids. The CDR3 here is CASRTSGGSYEQYF. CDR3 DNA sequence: TGTGCCAGCCGGACTAGCGGGGGATCCTACGAGCAGTACTTC.

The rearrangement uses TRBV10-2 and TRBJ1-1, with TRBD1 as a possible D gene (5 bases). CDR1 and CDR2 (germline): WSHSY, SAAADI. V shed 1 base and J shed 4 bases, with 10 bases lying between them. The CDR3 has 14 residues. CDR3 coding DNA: TGCGCCAGCAGTGAGTTGGGGGTCACCACTGAAGCTTTCTTT. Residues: CASSELGVTTEAFF.

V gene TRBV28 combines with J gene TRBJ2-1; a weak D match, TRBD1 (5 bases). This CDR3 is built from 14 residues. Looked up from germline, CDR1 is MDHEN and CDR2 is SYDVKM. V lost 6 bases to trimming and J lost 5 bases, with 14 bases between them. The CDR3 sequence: CASSSGSSDNEQFF. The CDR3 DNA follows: TGTGCCAGCAGCTCAGGGTCCTCGGACAATGAGCAGTTCTTC.

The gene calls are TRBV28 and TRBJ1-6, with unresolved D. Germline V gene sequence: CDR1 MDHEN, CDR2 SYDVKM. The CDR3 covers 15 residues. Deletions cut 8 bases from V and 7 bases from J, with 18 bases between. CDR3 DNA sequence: TGTGCCAGCCTGGGAAAGGACCGAAAGAATTCACCCCTCCACTTT. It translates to CASLGKDRKNSPLHF.

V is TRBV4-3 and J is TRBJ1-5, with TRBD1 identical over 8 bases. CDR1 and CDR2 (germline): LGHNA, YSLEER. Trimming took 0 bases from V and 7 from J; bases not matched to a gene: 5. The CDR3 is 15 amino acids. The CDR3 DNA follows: TGCGCCAGCAGCCAAGACGGACAGGGCGGCCAGCCCCAGCATTTT. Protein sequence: CASSQDGQGGQPQHF.

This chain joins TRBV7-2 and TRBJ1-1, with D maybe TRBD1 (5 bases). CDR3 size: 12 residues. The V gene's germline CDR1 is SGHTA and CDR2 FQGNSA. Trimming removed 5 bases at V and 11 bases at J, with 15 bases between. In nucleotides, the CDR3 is TGTGCCAGCAGCATCGGGACTCCGAGCGCTTTCTTT. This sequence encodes CASSIGTPSAFF.

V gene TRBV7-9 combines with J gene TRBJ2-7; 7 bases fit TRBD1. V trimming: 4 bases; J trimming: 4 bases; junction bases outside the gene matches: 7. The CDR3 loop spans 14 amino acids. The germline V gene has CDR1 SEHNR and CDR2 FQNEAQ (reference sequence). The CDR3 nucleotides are TGTGCCAGCAGCTACGCCGGACAGGAGTACGAGCAGTACTTC. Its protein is CASSYAGQEYEQYF.

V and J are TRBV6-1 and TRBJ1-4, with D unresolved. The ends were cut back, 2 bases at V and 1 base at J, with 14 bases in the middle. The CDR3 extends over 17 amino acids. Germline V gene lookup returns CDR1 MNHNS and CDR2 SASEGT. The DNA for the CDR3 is TGTGCCAGCAGTGAAATTTGGGGTATTCAAACTAATGAAAAACTGTTTTTT. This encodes CASSEIWGIQTNEKLFF.

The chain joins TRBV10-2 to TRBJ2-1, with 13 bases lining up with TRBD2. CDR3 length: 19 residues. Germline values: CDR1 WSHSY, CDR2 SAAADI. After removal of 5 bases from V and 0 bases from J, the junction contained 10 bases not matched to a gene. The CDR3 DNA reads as TGCGCCAGCAGTACCCTACCGGGACTAGCGGGGAGCTCCTACAATGAGCAGTTCTTC. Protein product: CASSTLPGLAGSSYNEQFF.

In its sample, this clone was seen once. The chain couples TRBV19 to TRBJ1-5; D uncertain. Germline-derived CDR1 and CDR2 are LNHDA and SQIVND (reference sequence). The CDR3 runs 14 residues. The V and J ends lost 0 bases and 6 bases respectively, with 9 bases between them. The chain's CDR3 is CASSIELRAQPQHF. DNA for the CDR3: TGTGCCAGTAGTATAGAGTTGAGGGCTCAGCCCCAGCATTTT. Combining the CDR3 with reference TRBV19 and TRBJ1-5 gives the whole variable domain DGGITQSPKYLFRKEGQNVTLSCEQNLNHDAMYWYRQDPGQGLRLIYYSQIVNDFQKGDIAEGYSVSREKKESFPLTVTSAQKNPTAFYLCASSIELRAQPQHFGDGTRLSIL.